Below, 23 T cell receptor beta chains from the same sample are listed, as sequenced in a study of T cell repertoires in cytomegalovirus infection. These receptors' antigens are unknown. Via MiXCR, TCRdb re-called the reads, giving one row per CDR3 protein. The sample carries tens of thousands of distinct CDR3 sequences, more than 20% recorded once. The sequenced material came from PBMCs, sequenced either directly or after in vitro stimulation (not recorded which). Every receptor here comes from a human donor in good health (CMV status not recorded). Some clones in this sample may be carry-over from other donors' samples.

This clonotype was observed many times. The V gene is TRBV7-8, the J gene TRBJ1-4, with D uncertain. V was cut by 4 bases and J by 6 bases, with 15 bases left in between. Germline loops: CDR1 SGHVS, CDR2 FQNEAQ. The CDR3 extends over 15 amino acids. The CDR3 DNA follows: TGTGCCAGCAGCTATAGCCACCGACCTCATGAAAAACTGTTTTTT. This gives the protein CASSYSHRPHEKLFF.

The chain joins TRBV9 to TRBJ2-3, with D unresolved. The CDR3 spans 13 residues. Germline CDR1 reads SGDLS; CDR2 reads YYNGEE. Trimming removed 4 bases at V and 2 bases at J, with 8 bases between. CDR3 sequence (DNA): TGTGCCAGCAGCACATGGGACACAGATACGCAGTATTTT. This translates into CASSTWDTDTQYF.

This clonotype showed up many times. This sequence joins TRBV7-2 and TRBJ2-1; a possible D gene is TRBD1 (6 bases). V lost 5 bases and J lost 7, with 9 bases in between. This CDR3 contains 12 residues. Germline lookup yields CDR1 SGHTA and CDR2 FQGNSA. The DNA for the CDR3 is TGTGCCAGCAGCCCCACAGGGAATGAGCAGTTCTTC. Its translation: CASSPTGNEQFF.

This clonotype was counted at least ten times. V usage is TRBV12-3 or TRBV12-4 and J usage is TRBJ1-1; D gene uncertain. The CDR3 has 14 residues. The V end lost 5 bases, the J end lost 6 bases, and 16 bases lay between the germline ends. The chain's CDR3 is CASSTPTGHAEAFF. As DNA, the CDR3 is TGTGCCAGCAGTACCCCCACCGGGCACGCTGAAGCTTTCTTT.

This clonotype was picked up a small number of times. This rearrangement joins TRBV29-1 to TRBJ2-1, with TRBD1 as a possible D gene (6 bases). The CDR3 is 13 residues long. V shed 5 bases and J shed 6 bases, with 14 bases lying between them. Germline CDR1 is SQVTM and CDR2 is ANQGSEA. The CDR3: CSVRGSLGNEQFF. The CDR3 coding sequence is TGCAGCGTTAGGGGGTCGTTGGGCAATGAGCAGTTCTTC.

This clonotype was observed at least ten times. The chain recombines TRBV7-9 with TRBJ1-4; D not certain. The germline CDR1 and CDR2 sequences are SEHNR and FQNEAQ (reference sequence). V was shortened by 5 bases and J by 0 bases, with 10 bases between the two germline ends. The CDR3 has 15 residues. The CDR3 DNA follows: TGTGCCAGCAGCCTGACGGTGGCAACTAATGAAAAACTGTTTTTT. It is translated as CASSLTVATNEKLFF.

The rearrangement joins TRBV4-3 to TRBJ2-7; D uncertain. The ends were cut back, 0 bases at V and 0 bases at J, with 9 bases in the middle. From germline, CDR1 is LGHNA and CDR2 YSLEER. This CDR3 region has 15 residues. CDR3 nucleotides: TGCGCCAGCAGCCAAGAAAGGCCGTCCTCCTACGAGCAGTACTTC. This gives the protein CASSQERPSSYEQYF.

This clonotype has only a few counts. The chain employs TRBV20-1 and TRBJ2-7; 11 bases match TRBD1. V shed 3 bases, J shed 3 bases, and the junction held 4 bases outside the gene matches. The germline gives CDR1 DFQATT, CDR2 SNEGSKA (reference sequence). The CDR3 is 14 amino acids. The CDR3 is CSASSGQGGYEQYF. The CDR3 DNA reads as TGCAGTGCTAGTTCGGGACAGGGGGGCTACGAGCAGTACTTC.

The chain has TRBV5-1 and TRBJ2-2; 8 bases match TRBD1. The CDR3 extends over 15 amino acids. V was clipped by 4 bases and J by 1 base; unmatched bases: 3. Germline-derived CDR1 and CDR2 are SGHRS and YFSETQ. The CDR3 sequence: CASSVDRVNTGELFF. CDR3 DNA: TGCGCCAGCAGCGTGGACAGGGTGAACACCGGGGAGCTGTTTTTT.

This clonotype has only a few counts. The V and J genes are TRBV20-1 and TRBJ2-1; 8 bases are a match to TRBD1. Trimming took 8 bases from V and 10 from J; bases not matched to a gene: 10. Per the germline V gene, CDR1 is DFQATT and CDR2 is SNEGSKA (reference sequence). There are 12 residues in the CDR3. This CDR3 is CSTHRRGHEQFF. The CDR3 DNA sequence: TGCAGTACTCACCGCAGGGGGCACGAGCAGTTCTTC.

V usage is TRBV6-1 and J usage is TRBJ1-1; possibly TRBD1 for D (6 bases). Germline lookup yields CDR1 MNHNS and CDR2 SASEGT. The CDR3 loop spans 14 amino acids. Deletions cut 5 bases from V and 4 bases from J, with 14 bases between. CDR3 sequence: CASSKWGAGTEAFF. The CDR3 DNA is TGTGCCAGCAGTAAGTGGGGGGCCGGCACTGAAGCTTTCTTT.

V and J are TRBV7-2 and TRBJ2-1, with 10 bases fitting TRBD2. The CDR3 is 14 residues long. Germline V gene data show CDR1 as SGHTA and CDR2 as FQGNSA. V trimming: 4 bases; J trimming: 6 bases; junction bases outside the gene matches: 3. CDR3 nucleotide sequence: TGTGCCAGCAGCTCGCGGACTAGCGGCAATGAGCAGTTCTTC. Amino acids: CASSSRTSGNEQFF.

The chain couples TRBV6-5 to TRBJ2-7, with 8 bases matching TRBD2. The CDR3 has 14 residues. J lost 2 bases, V lost 5 bases, and 5 bases had no gene match. CDR1 is MNHEY, CDR2 SVGAGI, per germline. The CDR3 protein is CASSLSGTAYEQYF. CDR3 DNA sequence: TGTGCCAGCAGTCTTAGCGGGACCGCCTACGAGCAGTACTTC.

This clonotype was recorded at least ten times. The V and J genes are TRBV12-3 or TRBV12-4 and TRBJ2-6; D perhaps matches TRBD2 (5 bases). V was cut by 3 bases and J by 2 bases, with 8 bases left in between. The CDR3 loop spans 15 amino acids. The CDR3 sequence is CASSLEEAGANVLTF. CDR3 coding DNA: TGTGCCAGCAGTTTGGAGGAGGCTGGGGCCAACGTCCTGACTTTC.

About this clonotype itself: A much larger clonotype is one base distant, so this may be a read error. The chain carries TRBV7-2 and TRBJ2-3; D is unresolved. The CDR3 spans 16 residues. CDR1 is SGHTA and CDR2 is FQGNSA in the germline V gene. V lost 0 bases, J lost 2 bases, and 12 bases lay in between. The CDR3 bases are TGTGCCAGCAGCTTAGCAGGGCGGACCCACACAGATACGCAGTATTTT. Translation gives CASSLAGRTHTDTQYF.

By proportion, this clonotype is medium-sized (0.01 to 0.1%). The genes are TRBV7-2 and TRBJ1-6, with 8 bases lining up with TRBD1. The germline V gene has CDR1 SGHTA and CDR2 FQGNSA. The length of the CDR3 is 15 residues. Trimming at V came to 0 bases and at J to 7 bases, leaving 2 bases not matched to a gene. This CDR3 is CASSLAGTGNSPLHF. For the CDR3, the DNA is TGTGCCAGCAGCTTAGCGGGGACAGGCAATTCACCCCTCCACTTT.

This clonotype was seen a few times. V is TRBV6-2 or TRBV6-3 and J is TRBJ2-7; TRBD2 might be the D (6 bases). CDR1 is MNHEY and CDR2 is SVGEGT in the germline V gene. The CDR3 runs 15 residues. Trimming took 6 bases from V and 1 from J, leaving 16 bases between them. As DNA, the CDR3 is TGTGCCAGCAGCAACGTCCGGGACTTTTCCTACGAGCAGTACTTC. Protein product: CASSNVRDFSYEQYF.

This clonotype was observed at least ten times. The chain joins TRBV5-4 to TRBJ2-1; D not resolved. Trimming cost V 4 bases and J 10 bases, with 9 bases left between them. This CDR3 is built from 11 residues. Germline CDR1 SGHNT, CDR2 YYREEE (reference sequence). In DNA, the CDR3 is TGTGCCAGCAGCGCTGGGTGGGAGCAGTTCTTC. Translated: CASSAGWEQFF.

The chain joins TRBV20-1 to TRBJ1-5; D gene uncertain. The CDR3 runs 12 residues. Germline CDR1 is DFQATT and CDR2 is SNEGSKA (reference sequence). V dropped 2 bases and J dropped 9 bases, with 11 bases sitting between them. CDR3: CSARSPEGPQHF. The CDR3 DNA reads as TGCAGTGCTAGATCTCCGGAAGGGCCCCAGCATTTT.

This clonotype has more than one count but fewer than ten. The rearrangement joins TRBV11-2 to TRBJ2-1, with TRBD1 matching over 8 bases. Germline lookup yields CDR1 SGHAT and CDR2 FQNNGV. CDR3 length: 17 amino acids. J gave up 3 bases and V 7 bases, and 14 bases lay outside the gene matches. The CDR3 here is CASTSSVGQGFYNEQFF. DNA for the CDR3: TGTGCCAGCACCTCCTCGGTTGGACAGGGATTCTACAATGAGCAGTTCTTC.

This rearrangement joins TRBV7-2 to TRBJ1-1; D gene unclear. The CDR3 length is 13 residues. Germline CDR1 SGHTA, CDR2 FQGNSA. Trimming removed 5 bases from V and 3 bases from J, with 10 bases in between. CDR3 in amino acids: CASSTAKDTEAFF. In DNA form, the CDR3 reads TGTGCCAGCAGCACAGCCAAGGACACTGAAGCTTTCTTT.

This clonotype was observed many times. This chain links TRBV7-2 with TRBJ1-2; no firm D call. CDR1 and CDR2 from the germline V gene are SGHTA and FQGNSA. The CDR3 has 14 residues. V was clipped by 7 bases and J by 0 bases, with 12 bases between them. The CDR3 coding sequence is TGTGCCAGCACCCGGTTGTCGGCTAACTATGGCTACACCTTC. This codes for CASTRLSANYGYTF.

The chain is built from TRBV12-3 or TRBV12-4 and TRBJ1-1; unclear D gene. V dropped 6 bases and J dropped 1 base, with 9 bases sitting between them. CDR3 length: 13 amino acids. The CDR3 here is CASSFGRNTEAFF. The CDR3 region has the DNA TGTGCCAGCAGCTTCGGGAGGAACACTGAAGCTTTCTTT.